This T cell receptor beta chain stems from a study of neurological immune-mediated disorders. TCRdb independently ran MiXCR on the 5' RACE reads; one entry per CDR3 protein. The table has under 80,000 distinct CDR3 sequences, around 9.9% seen once. Per the germline V gene, CDR1 is SGHRS and CDR2 is YFSETQ. The CDR3 totals 13 residues. V shed 3 bases and J shed 5 bases, with 10 bases lying between them. This clonotype was found many times. The sample was PBMCs. This sequence joins TRBV5-1 and TRBJ2-3, with D hard to call. The sequence derives from a man aged 45-60 years in good health. CDR3 DNA: TGCGCCAGCAGCTCAAAAATTGGAGATACGCAGTATTTT. Translating gives CASSSKIGDTQYF.